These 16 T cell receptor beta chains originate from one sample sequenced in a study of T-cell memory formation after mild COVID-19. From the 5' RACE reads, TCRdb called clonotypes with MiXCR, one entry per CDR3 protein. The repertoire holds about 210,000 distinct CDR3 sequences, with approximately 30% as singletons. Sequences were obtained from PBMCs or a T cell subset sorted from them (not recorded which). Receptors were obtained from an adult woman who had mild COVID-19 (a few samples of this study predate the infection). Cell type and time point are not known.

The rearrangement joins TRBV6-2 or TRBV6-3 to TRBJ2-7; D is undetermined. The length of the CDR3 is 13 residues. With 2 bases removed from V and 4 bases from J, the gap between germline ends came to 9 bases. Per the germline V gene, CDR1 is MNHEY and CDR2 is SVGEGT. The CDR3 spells CASSYGRTYEQYF. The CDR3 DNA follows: TGTGCCAGCAGTTACGGGCGCACTTACGAGCAGTACTTC.

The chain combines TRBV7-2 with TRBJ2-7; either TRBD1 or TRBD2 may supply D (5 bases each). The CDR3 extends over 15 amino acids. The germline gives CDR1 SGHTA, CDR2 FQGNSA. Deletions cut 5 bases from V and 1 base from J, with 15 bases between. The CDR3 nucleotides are TGTGCCAGCAGCCAGAGGGGCAGGCAATCCTACGAGCAGTACTTC. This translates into CASSQRGRQSYEQYF.

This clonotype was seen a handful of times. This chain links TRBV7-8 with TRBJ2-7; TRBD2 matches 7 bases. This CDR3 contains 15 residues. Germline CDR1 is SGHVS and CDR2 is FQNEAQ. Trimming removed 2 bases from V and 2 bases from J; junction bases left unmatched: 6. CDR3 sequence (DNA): TGTGCCAGCAGCTTAACCAGCGGGACGCCCTACGAGCAGTACTTC. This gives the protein CASSLTSGTPYEQYF.

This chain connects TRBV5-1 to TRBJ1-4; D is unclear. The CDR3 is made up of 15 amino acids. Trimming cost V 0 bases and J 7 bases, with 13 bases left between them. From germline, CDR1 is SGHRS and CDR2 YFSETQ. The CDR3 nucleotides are TGCGCCAGCAGCTTGGCCCCATGGGGAGGTGAAAAACTGTTTTTT. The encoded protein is CASSLAPWGGEKLFF.

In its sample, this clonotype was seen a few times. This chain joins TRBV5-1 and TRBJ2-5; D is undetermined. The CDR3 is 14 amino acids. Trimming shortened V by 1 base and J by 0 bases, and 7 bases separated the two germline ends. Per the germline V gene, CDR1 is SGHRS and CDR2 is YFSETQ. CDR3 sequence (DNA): TGCGCCAGCAGCTTGTACTGGTACCAAGAGACCCAGTACTTC. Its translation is CASSLYWYQETQYF. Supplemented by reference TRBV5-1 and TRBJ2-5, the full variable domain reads KAGVTQTPRYLIKTRGQQVTLSCSPISGHRSVSWYQQTPGQGLQFLFEYFSETQRNKGNFPGRFSGRQFSNSRSEMNVSTLELGDSALYLCASSLYWYQETQYFGPGTRLLVL.

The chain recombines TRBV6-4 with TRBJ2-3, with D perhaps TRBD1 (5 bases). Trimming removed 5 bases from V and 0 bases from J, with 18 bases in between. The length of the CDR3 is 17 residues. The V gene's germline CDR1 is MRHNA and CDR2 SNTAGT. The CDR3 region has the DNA TGTGCCAGCAGTTCCTTCTCCGACAGAACTAGCACAGATACGCAGTATTTT. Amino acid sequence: CASSSFSDRTSTDTQYF.

The CDR3 DNA reads as TGTGCCAGCAGGCCGGGACAGGGCAACAATGAGCAGTTCTTC. Protein product: CASRPGQGNNEQFF. This chain uses TRBV7-9 with TRBJ2-1; TRBD1 agrees at 9 bases. Germline V gene lookup returns CDR1 SEHNR and CDR2 FQNEAQ (reference sequence). The CDR3 length is 14 residues. The J segment lost 5 bases and the V segment lost 6 bases, leaving 5 bases of the junction unmatched.

The CDR3 DNA reads as TGTGCCAGCAGCGTAGTCACATTGAACACTGAAGCTTTCTTT. Translation gives CASSVVTLNTEAFF. The V and J genes are TRBV9 and TRBJ1-1; D gene uncertain. Germline CDR1 reads SGDLS; CDR2 reads YYNGEE. Trimming pared 0 bases from V and 0 bases from J, leaving 6 bases between. This CDR3 is 14 amino acids long.

This CDR3 reads CSARAGVVNEQFF. DNA of the CDR3: TGCAGTGCTAGAGCGGGAGTAGTTAATGAGCAGTTCTTC. The V and J genes are TRBV20-1 and TRBJ2-1; a weak D match, TRBD2 (6 bases). This CDR3 region has 13 residues. In germline, CDR1 is DFQATT, CDR2 SNEGSKA (reference sequence). V lost 1 base and J 7 bases, leaving 11 bases between the germline ends.

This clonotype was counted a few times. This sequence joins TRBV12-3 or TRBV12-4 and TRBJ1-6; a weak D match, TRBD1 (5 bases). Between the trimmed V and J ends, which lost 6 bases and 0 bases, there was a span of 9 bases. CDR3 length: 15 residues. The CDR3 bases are TGTGCCAGCAGGCGGGACGGCTCCTATAATTCACCCCTCCACTTT. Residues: CASRRDGSYNSPLHF.

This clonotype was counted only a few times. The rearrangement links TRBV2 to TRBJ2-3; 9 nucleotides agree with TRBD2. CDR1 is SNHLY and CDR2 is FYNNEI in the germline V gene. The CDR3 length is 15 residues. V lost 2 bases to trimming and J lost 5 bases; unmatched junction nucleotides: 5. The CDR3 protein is CASSEMRGGQDTQYF. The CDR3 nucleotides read TGTGCCAGCAGTGAAATGCGGGGGGGCCAAGATACGCAGTATTTT.

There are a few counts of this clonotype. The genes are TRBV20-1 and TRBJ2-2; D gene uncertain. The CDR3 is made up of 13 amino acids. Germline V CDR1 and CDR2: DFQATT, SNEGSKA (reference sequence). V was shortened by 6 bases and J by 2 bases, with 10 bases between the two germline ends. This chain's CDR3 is CSAASANTGELFF. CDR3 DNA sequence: TGCAGTGCCGCCAGTGCTAACACCGGGGAGCTGTTTTTT.

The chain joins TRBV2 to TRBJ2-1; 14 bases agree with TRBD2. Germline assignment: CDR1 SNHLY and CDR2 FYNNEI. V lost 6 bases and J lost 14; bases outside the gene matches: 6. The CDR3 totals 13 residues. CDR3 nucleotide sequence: TGTGCCAGCAGCCCTGGACTAGCGGGGGGAAAGTTCTTC. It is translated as CASSPGLAGGKFF. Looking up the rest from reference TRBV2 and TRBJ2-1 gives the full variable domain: EPEVTQTPSHQVTQMGQEVILRCVPISNHLYFYWYRQILGQKVEFLVSFYNNEISEKSEIFDDQFSVERPDGSNFTLKIRSTKLEDSAMYFCASSPGLAGGKFFGPGTRLTVL.

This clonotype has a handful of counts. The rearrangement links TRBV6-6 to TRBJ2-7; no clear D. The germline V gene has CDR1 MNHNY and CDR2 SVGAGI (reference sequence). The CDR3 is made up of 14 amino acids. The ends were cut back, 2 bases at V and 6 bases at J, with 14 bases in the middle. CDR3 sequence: CASSYQTLDGEQYF. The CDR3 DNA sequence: TGTGCCAGCAGTTACCAAACTTTAGATGGCGAGCAGTACTTC.

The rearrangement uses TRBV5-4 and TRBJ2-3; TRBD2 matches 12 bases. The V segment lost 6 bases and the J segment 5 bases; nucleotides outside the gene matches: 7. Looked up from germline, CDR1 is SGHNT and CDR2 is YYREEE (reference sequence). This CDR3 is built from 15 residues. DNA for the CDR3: TGTGCCAGCACCTCTAGCGGGGGGGGAGTAGATACGCAGTATTTT. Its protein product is CASTSSGGGVDTQYF.

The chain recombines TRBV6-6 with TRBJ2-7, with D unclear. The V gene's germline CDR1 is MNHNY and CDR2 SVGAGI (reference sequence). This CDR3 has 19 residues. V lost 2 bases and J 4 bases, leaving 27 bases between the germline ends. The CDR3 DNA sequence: TGTGCCAGCAGTTACACGGATGCGAGATCCGGCCTTAGCTCTTACGAGCAGTACTTC. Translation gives CASSYTDARSGLSSYEQYF.